This TCR beta chain came from a study of T-cell reconstitution after alpha-beta-depleted transplantation in children. Study outcomes and limitations: When one year had passed after transplant, most T-cell counts and diversity came from newly produced T cells. Some patients showed high day-60 TCRbeta diversity, which derived from surviving recipient T cells and thymic progenitors.

Remarks on this clonotype: As yet, its antigen is unknown.

Germline values: CDR1 LNHDA, CDR2 SQIVND (reference sequence). Losses at the gene ends were 5 bases for V and 7 bases for J; bases not matched to a gene: 6. The CDR3 runs to 15 residues. The TCRbeta library was prepared with unique molecular identifiers. TCRdb ran MiXCR on the PCR reads and lists one entry per CDR3 protein. The sample has 65,000 to 85,000 distinct CDR3 sequences; approximately 10% are singletons. The starting material was PBMCs, obtained before TCRalphabeta/CD19-depleted stem cell transplant. The chain is built from TRBV19 and TRBJ2-3, with 13 bases that match TRBD2. The source is a boy younger than 18 with acute myeloid leukemia, due to receive a stem cell transplant. The CDR3 loop is CASSSGLAGTNTQYF. CDR3 bases: TGTGCCAGTAGTTCGGGACTAGCGGGAACCAATACGCAGTATTTT.